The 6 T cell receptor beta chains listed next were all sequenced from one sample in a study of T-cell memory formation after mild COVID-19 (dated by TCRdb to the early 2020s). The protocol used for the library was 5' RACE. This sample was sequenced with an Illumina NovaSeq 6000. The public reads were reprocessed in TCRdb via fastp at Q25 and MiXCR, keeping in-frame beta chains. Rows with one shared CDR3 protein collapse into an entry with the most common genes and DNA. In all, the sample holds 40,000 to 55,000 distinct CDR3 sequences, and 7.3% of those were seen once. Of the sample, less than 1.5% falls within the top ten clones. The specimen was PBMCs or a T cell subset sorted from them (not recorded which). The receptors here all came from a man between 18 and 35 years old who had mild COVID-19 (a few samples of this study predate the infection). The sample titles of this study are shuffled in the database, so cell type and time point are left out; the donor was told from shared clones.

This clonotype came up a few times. CDR3 region: CSASGEVLRSPLHF. For the CDR3, the DNA is TGCAGTGCTAGTGGGGAAGTCCTCCGATCACCCCTCCACTTT. The chain recombines TRBV20-1 with TRBJ1-6; D gene unclear. The V and J ends lost 3 bases and 10 bases respectively, with 16 bases between them. Germline assignment: CDR1 DFQATT and CDR2 SNEGSKA (reference sequence). The CDR3 is 14 amino acids.

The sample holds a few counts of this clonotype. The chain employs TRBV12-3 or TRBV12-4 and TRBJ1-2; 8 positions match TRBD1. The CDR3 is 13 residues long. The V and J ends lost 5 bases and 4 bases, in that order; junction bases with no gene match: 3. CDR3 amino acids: CASSRTGFYGYTF. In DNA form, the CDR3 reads TGTGCCAGCAGTCGGACAGGGTTCTATGGCTACACCTTC.

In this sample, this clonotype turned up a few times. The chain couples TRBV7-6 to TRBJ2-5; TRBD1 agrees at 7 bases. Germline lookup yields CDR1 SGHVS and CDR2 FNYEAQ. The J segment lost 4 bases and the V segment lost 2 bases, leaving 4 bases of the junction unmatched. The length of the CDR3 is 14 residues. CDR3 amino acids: CASSLLQGRETQYF. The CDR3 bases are TGTGCCAGCAGCTTATTACAGGGGAGAGAGACCCAGTACTTC.

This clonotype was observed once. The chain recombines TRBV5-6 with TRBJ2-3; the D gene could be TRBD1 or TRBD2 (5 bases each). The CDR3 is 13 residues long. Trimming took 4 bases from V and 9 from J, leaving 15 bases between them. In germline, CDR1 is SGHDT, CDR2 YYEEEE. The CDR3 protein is CASSPSVGDTQYF. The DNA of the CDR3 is TGTGCCAGCAGCCCCTCGGTGGGGGACACGCAGTATTTT.

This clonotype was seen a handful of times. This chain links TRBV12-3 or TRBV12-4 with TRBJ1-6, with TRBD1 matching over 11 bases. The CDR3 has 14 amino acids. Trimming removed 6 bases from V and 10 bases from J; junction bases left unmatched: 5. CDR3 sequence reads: CASRKGQGESPLHF. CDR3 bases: TGTGCCAGCAGAAAGGGACAGGGGGAATCACCCCTCCACTTT.

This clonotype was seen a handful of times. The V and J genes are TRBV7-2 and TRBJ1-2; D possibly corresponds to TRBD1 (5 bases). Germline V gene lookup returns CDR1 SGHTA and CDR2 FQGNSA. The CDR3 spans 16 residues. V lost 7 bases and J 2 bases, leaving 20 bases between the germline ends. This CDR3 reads CASKPNRGRDNYGYTF. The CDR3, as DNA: TGTGCCAGCAAACCAAACCGGGGCAGGGACAACTATGGCTACACCTTC.